Below, 21 T cell receptor beta chains from the same sample are listed, as sequenced in a study of CD8+ T cells in alopecia areata. Treatment defined: oral pan-JAK inhibitor, 5-10 mg twice daily. Extracted RNA was reverse transcribed, and the resulting cDNA served as sequencing template. Here immunoSEQ multiplex PCR was the method, and the copy in TCRdb shows in-frame clones only, minus some. Of around 100,000 clones detected, about 71% appear once; the ten largest clones hold 17%. The starting material was CD8+ T cells sorted from blood, obtained at week 44, from a patient treated with tofacitinib. Every receptor here comes from a human donor with alopecia areata.

The V gene is TRBV15, the J gene TRBJ2-4, with TRBD1 matching over 7 bases. Germline CDR1 LNHNV, CDR2 YYDKDF (reference sequence). The CDR3 spans 14 residues. V was clipped by 5 bases and J by 5 bases; unmatched bases: 6. CDR3 protein: CATSGLGTENIQYF. In nucleotides, the CDR3 is TGTGCCACCAGCGGGCTCGGGACAGAAAACATTCAGTACTTC.

The chain couples TRBV30 to TRBJ2-1, with D possibly matching TRBD1 (5 bases). Germline CDR1 reads GTSNPN; CDR2 reads SVGIG (reference sequence). The CDR3 contains 12 residues. V dropped 4 bases and J dropped 9 bases, with 13 bases sitting between them. The chain's CDR3 is CAWMPGRAEQFF. DNA for the CDR3: TGTGCCTGGATGCCGGGCAGGGCTGAGCAGTTCTTC.

CDR3 loop: CASSHGTEETQYF. The CDR3 DNA is TGTGCCAGCAGTCACGGGACAGAAGAGACCCAGTACTTC. The chain employs TRBV27 and TRBJ2-5; 7 bases line up with TRBD1. The V gene's germline CDR1 is MNHEY and CDR2 SMNVEV (reference sequence). The CDR3 covers 13 residues. Trimming at V came to 5 bases and at J to 3 bases, leaving 3 bases not matched to a gene.

A single count supports this clone. V gene TRBV7-9 combines with J gene TRBJ1-1, with 9 nucleotides matching TRBD1. CDR3 size: 14 residues. The J segment lost 6 bases and the V segment lost 3 bases, leaving 5 bases of the junction unmatched. Per the germline V gene, CDR1 is SEHNR and CDR2 is FQNEAQ (reference sequence). The CDR3 DNA sequence: TGTGCCAGCAGCTTGGGACAGGGAGAGGCTGAAGCTTTCTTT. The encoded protein is CASSLGQGEAEAFF. Variable domain in full (rest from reference TRBV7-9 and TRBJ1-1): DTGVSQNPRHKITKRGQNVTFRCDPISEHNRLYWYRQTLGQGPEFLTYFQNEAQLEKSRLLSDRFSAERPKGSFSTLEIQRTEQGDSAMYLCASSLGQGEAEAFFGQGTRLTVV.

The CDR3 DNA sequence: TGCAGCTCAAGACAGGGGCTGAGTGGGGACACTGAAGCTTTCTTT. This codes for CSSRQGLSGDTEAFF. The gene calls are TRBV29-1 and TRBJ1-1, with 8 bases identical to TRBD1. V lost 8 bases and J lost 3; bases outside the gene matches: 14. There are 15 residues in the CDR3. Looked up from germline, CDR1 is SQVTM and CDR2 is ANQGSEA.

The DNA of the CDR3 is TGTGCTAGTGGTTTGAGGACGCGCGACTACAATGAGCAGTTCTTC. It specifies CASGLRTRDYNEQFF. The gene calls are TRBV12-5 and TRBJ2-1, with unresolved D. Germline V gene lookup returns CDR1 LGHNT and CDR2 FRNRAP. This CDR3 contains 15 residues. Trimming stripped 2 bases from V and 3 bases from J, with 11 bases between. The whole variable domain, filled in from reference TRBV12-5 and TRBJ2-1, reads DARVTQTPRHKVTEMGQEVTMRCQPILGHNTVFWYRQTMMQGLELLAYFRNRAPLDDSGMPKDRFSAEMPDATLATLKIQPSEPRDSAVYFCASGLRTRDYNEQFFGPGTRLTVL.

The chain joins TRBV2 to TRBJ2-5; D ambiguous. The CDR3 extends over 13 amino acids. Germline CDR1 SNHLY, CDR2 FYNNEI. Trimming took off 8 bases at V and 5 bases at J, with 15 bases between the two ends. The CDR3 region has the DNA TGTGCCAGCCTGGGTTTGGTTGTGGAGACCCAGTACTTC. Translation gives CASLGLVVETQYF.

The chain combines TRBV5-1 with TRBJ1-4, with D tentatively TRBD1 (5 bases). V lost 3 bases and J 7 bases, leaving 13 bases between the germline ends. This CDR3 region has 14 residues. Germline CDR1 is SGHRS and CDR2 is YFSETQ. The CDR3 DNA reads TGCGCCAGCAGCTCGATGGGGCAGGGTGAAAAACTGTTTTTT. Translating gives CASSSMGQGEKLFF.

This chain connects TRBV29-1 to TRBJ2-7; no clear D gene. CDR3 length: 14 residues. V was shortened by 0 bases and J by 0 bases, with 9 bases between the two germline ends. Germline lookup yields CDR1 SQVTM and CDR2 ANQGSEA. The CDR3 nucleotides read TGCAGCGTTGAAGACACCGCCCGCTCCTACGAGCAGTACTTC. Encoded protein: CSVEDTARSYEQYF.

The J gene is TRBJ2-1, the V gene TRBV30; D might be TRBD1 (6 bases). Germline V lookup: CDR1 GTSNPN, CDR2 SVGIG (reference sequence). The CDR3 totals 15 residues. V lost 2 bases and J lost 6, with 17 bases in between. The CDR3 spells CAWSSRSQGLNEQFF. CDR3 nucleotide sequence: TGTGCCTGGAGTTCTCGGAGCCAGGGGCTCAATGAGCAGTTCTTC.

The chain joins TRBV4-3 to TRBJ1-5; possibly TRBD1 for D (6 bases). V lost 0 bases and J 4 bases, leaving 10 bases between the germline ends. Looked up from germline, CDR1 is LGHNA and CDR2 is YSLEER. The CDR3 has 15 amino acids. CDR3 loop: CASSQDKGGNQPQHF. The CDR3 nucleotides read TGCGCCAGCAGCCAAGATAAGGGGGGGAATCAGCCCCAGCATTTT.

The CDR3 loop is CASSLHPKRGNQPQHF. The CDR3 coding sequence is TGTGCCAGCAGCTTGCATCCCAAACGGGGCAATCAGCCCCAGCATTTT. This rearrangement joins TRBV5-5 to TRBJ1-5, with D uncertain. The V and J ends lost 1 base and 2 bases respectively, with 13 bases between them. The CDR3 runs 16 residues. Per germline, CDR1 SGHKS and CDR2 YYEKEE (reference sequence).

The chain carries TRBV30 and TRBJ2-2; D is perhaps TRBD2 (6 bases). V was cut by 3 bases and J by 3 bases, with 14 bases left in between. From germline, CDR1 is GTSNPN and CDR2 SVGIG (reference sequence). CDR3 length equals 15 residues. Here the CDR3 reads CAWSPGGGYTGELFF. In DNA form, the CDR3 reads TGTGCCTGGAGCCCGGGTGGAGGGTACACCGGGGAGCTGTTTTTT.

This clone was detected only a few times. V usage is TRBV15 and J usage is TRBJ2-7; 9 nucleotides align to TRBD1. This CDR3 has 14 amino acids. Germline CDR1 is LNHNV and CDR2 is YYDKDF (reference sequence). V was clipped by 11 bases and J by 3 bases; unmatched bases: 11. CDR3 sequence (DNA): TGTGCCGTGAGTCCCGGGACAGGGTTCTACGAGCAGTACTTC. This sequence encodes CAVSPGTGFYEQYF.

The J gene is TRBJ2-3, the V gene TRBV30; TRBD2 matches at 8 bases. This CDR3 region has 14 residues. Germline assignment: CDR1 GTSNPN and CDR2 SVGIG (reference sequence). Trimming removed 0 bases from V and 1 base from J; junction bases left unmatched: 0. The CDR3 protein is CAWSVAGGTDTQYF. CDR3 nucleotide sequence: TGTGCCTGGAGTGTAGCGGGGGGCACAGATACGCAGTATTTT. Complete variable domain (other parts from reference TRBV30 and TRBJ2-3): SQTIHQWPATLVQPVGSPLSLECTVEGTSNPNLYWYRQAAGRGLQLLFYSVGIGQISSEVPQNLSASRPQDRQFILSSKKLLLSDSGFYLCAWSVAGGTDTQYFGPGTRLTVL.

The chain is built from TRBV4-1 and TRBJ2-7, with 8 bases aligning to TRBD2. Trimming cost V 5 bases and J 2 bases; bases outside gene matches: 2. This CDR3 contains 13 residues. Per the germline V gene, CDR1 is MGHRA and CDR2 is YSYEKL. The CDR3 here is CASSSGLAYEQYF. The CDR3 region has the DNA TGCGCCAGCAGCTCGGGACTAGCCTACGAGCAGTACTTC.

This clone was found once. Within the sample, other DNA sequences also encode this same CDR3. The chain couples TRBV4-3 to TRBJ2-7, with TRBD1 matching 7 bases. The CDR3 runs 15 residues. Trimming removed 0 bases from V and 4 bases from J; junction bases left unmatched: 6. Germline V gene lookup returns CDR1 LGHNA and CDR2 YSLEER. The CDR3 DNA sequence: TGCGCCAGCAGCCAAGATTCACAGGGGACGTACGAGCAGTACTTC. Translated: CASSQDSQGTYEQYF.

V and J are TRBV13 and TRBJ1-1; weak D call: TRBD1 (6 bases). The ends were cut back, 3 bases at V and 1 base at J, with 9 bases in the middle. Germline values: CDR1 PRHDT, CDR2 FYEKMQ (reference sequence). The CDR3 totals 14 residues. The DNA for the CDR3 is TGTGCCAGCAGCTTGGGCAGGGGGAACACTGAAGCTTTCTTT. It encodes CASSLGRGNTEAFF. Supplemented by reference TRBV13 and TRBJ1-1, the full variable domain reads AAGVIQSPRHLIKEKRETATLKCYPIPRHDTVYWYQQGPGQDPQFLISFYEKMQSDKGSIPDRFSAQQFSDYHSELNMSSLELGDSALYFCASSLGRGNTEAFFGQGTRLTVV.

A single count supports this clone. The CDR3 loop is CASSYDRGESQHF. CDR3 coding DNA: TGTGCCAGCAGCTACGACAGGGGTGAGTCCCAGCATTTT. The V gene is TRBV13, the J gene TRBJ1-5, with 8 bases fitting TRBD1. The germline V gene encodes CDR1 PRHDT and CDR2 FYEKMQ (reference sequence). The ends lost 4 bases at V and 11 bases at J; junction bases unmatched: 7. CDR3 size: 13 residues.

This chain connects TRBV7-2 to TRBJ2-3; 9 bases line up with TRBD2. V was clipped by 5 bases and J by 2 bases; unmatched bases: 2. Germline CDR1 is SGHTA and CDR2 is FQGNSA. This CDR3 spans 14 amino acids. In nucleotides, the CDR3 is TGTGCCAGCAGCAGCGGGGGGTACACAGATACGCAGTATTTT. The encoded protein is CASSSGGYTDTQYF.

Only a few counts were recorded for this clone. This rearrangement joins TRBV12-5 to TRBJ2-2; tentative D call: TRBD2 (5 bases). Deletions cut 2 bases from V and 6 bases from J, with 13 bases between. Per germline, CDR1 LGHNT and CDR2 FRNRAP. The CDR3 runs 15 residues. As DNA, the CDR3 is TGTGCTAGTGGTTTGTTCGGGGTTAAGTCCGGGGAGCTGTTTTTT. This codes for CASGLFGVKSGELFF. Variable domain in full (rest from reference TRBV12-5 and TRBJ2-2): DARVTQTPRHKVTEMGQEVTMRCQPILGHNTVFWYRQTMMQGLELLAYFRNRAPLDDSGMPKDRFSAEMPDATLATLKIQPSEPRDSAVYFCASGLFGVKSGELFFGEGSRLTVL.